This is a list of T cell receptor beta chains from one sample in a study of cytomegalovirus exposure and HLA in healthy donors. Libraries were prepared by immunoSEQ multiplex PCR; TCRdb keeps only in-frame clonotypes and omits some of them. The profile shows 100,000 to 150,000 clones, around 80% of them singletons. Sequencing input: PBMCs. The receptors stem from a female donor in good health and CMV-seronegative. CDR3s include the opening cysteine and the closing phenylalanine or tryptophan. A D gene is named only where the DNA matches it firmly.

v_gene	d_gene	j_gene	CDR3aa
TRBV6-5	NA	TRBJ1-3	CASTFGGTIYF
TRBV9	TRBD2	TRBJ2-3	CASSVVPAGGLTDTQYF
TRBV7-9	TRBD2	TRBJ2-7	CASSFGGGRATYEQYF
TRBV7-2	TRBD1	TRBJ2-1	CASSRRTGANEQFF
TRBV7-6	TRBD2	TRBJ2-5	CASSLGKGRGETQYF
TRBV5-6	NA	TRBJ1-3	CASSLWSSGNTIYF
TRBV7-6	TRBD2	TRBJ2-1	CASSASLAGTEQFF
TRBV6-5	TRBD1	TRBJ2-7	CASSYRGQGQDEQYF
TRBV15	TRBD1	TRBJ1-4	CATSVAGTGERKLFF
TRBV7-2	NA	TRBJ1-5	CASSLANRDQPQHF
TRBV9	NA	TRBJ1-1	CASSAVENTEAFF
TRBV6-5	TRBD1	TRBJ2-5	CASSYSPGQGETQYF
TRBV28	NA	TRBJ1-1	CASNPGHNTEAFF
TRBV5-1	TRBD2	TRBJ2-5	CASSNGLLAEKETQYF
TRBV7-2	NA	TRBJ2-7	CASSLATGNYEQYF
TRBV29-1	TRBD1	TRBJ1-2	CSVEGTGGGYTF
TRBV10-3	NA	TRBJ1-4	CATRTDLNEKLFF
TRBV7-9	NA	TRBJ2-1	CASSLVDEQFF
TRBV7-2	TRBD2	TRBJ2-7	CASSLISGGTYEQYF
TRBV7-2	NA	TRBJ1-2	CASSLMTGSNDGYTF
TRBV27	NA	TRBJ1-5	CASSPTGPIDPYQPQHF
TRBV28	TRBD2	TRBJ2-3	CASSNSGRASGTQYF
TRBV15	TRBD1	TRBJ2-7	CATSRQGKWYEQYF
TRBV7-2	NA	TRBJ2-7	CASSLAALTYEQYF
TRBV30	TRBD2	TRBJ2-1	CAWRLLAGPVAEQFF
TRBV5-4	NA	TRBJ1-4	CASSPEPNNEKLFF
TRBV2	NA	TRBJ1-2	CASSVIQGDGYTF
TRBV7-9	NA	TRBJ2-3	CASSHRRLMGHVDTQYF
TRBV7-2	NA	TRBJ1-5	CASSPRRSLDQPQHF
TRBV28	TRBD1	TRBJ1-1	CASSSRDSGGEVMNTEAFF
TRBV6-5	TRBD2	TRBJ2-1	CASSSTSVLRQFF
TRBV14	NA	TRBJ2-3	CASSQEEGMRRDTQYF
TRBV28	NA	TRBJ2-4	CASSLSGSGTLAKNIQYF
TRBV29-1	NA	TRBJ1-1	CSVKTASPNTEAFF
TRBV9	TRBD2	TRBJ2-3	CASSGTSGSTDTQYF
TRBV7-3	TRBD1	TRBJ1-2	CASSPTGQGTYGYTF